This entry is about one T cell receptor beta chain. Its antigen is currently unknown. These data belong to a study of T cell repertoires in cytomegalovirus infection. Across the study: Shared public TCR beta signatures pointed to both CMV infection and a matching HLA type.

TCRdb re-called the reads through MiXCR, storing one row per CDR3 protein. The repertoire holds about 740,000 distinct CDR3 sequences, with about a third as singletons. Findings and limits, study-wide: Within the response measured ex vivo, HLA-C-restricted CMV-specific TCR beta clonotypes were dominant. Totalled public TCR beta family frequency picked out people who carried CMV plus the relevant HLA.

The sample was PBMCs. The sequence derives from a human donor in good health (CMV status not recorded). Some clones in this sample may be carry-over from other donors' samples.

DNA for the CDR3: TGCAGTGCCAAGACAGGGCCGAACACTGAAGCTTTCTTT. Encoded protein: CSAKTGPNTEAFF. The chain couples TRBV20-1 to TRBJ1-1, with 7 bases that match TRBD1. After removal of 6 bases from V and 1 base from J, the junction contained 5 bases not matched to a gene. The CDR3 covers 13 residues. CDR1 DFQATT and CDR2 SNEGSKA come from the germline V gene (reference sequence).